This is a list of T cell receptor beta chains from one sample in a study of shared clonotypes between healthy human individuals. Measured with immunoSEQ multiplex PCR; TCRdb has only the in-frame clones, and not every one. The sample carries about 2.2 million clones, roughly 93% recorded once. The sample comprised naive CD8+ T cells from PBMCs. These receptor sequences come from a man younger than 35 in good health. Some clones in this sample may be carry-over from other donors' samples. CDR3s include the opening cysteine and the closing phenylalanine or tryptophan. Size values are once, few and many counts, or a class for expanded clones, and some rows have none.

TRBJ2-1 NA TRBV6-1 CASSEDLRGVDEQFF
TRBJ1-2 NA TRBV30 CAWSVGQNYGYTF
TRBJ2-5 NA TRBV30 CAWSVRREGRETQYF
TRBJ2-3 NA TRBV11-2 CASGLTDTQYF
TRBJ2-7 NA TRBV11-2 CASSFALASRGSEQYF
TRBJ2-3 NA TRBV9 CASSANLDRAGSDTQYF
TRBJ2-1 NA TRBV4-1 CASSQDSPISGRYSYNEQFF
TRBJ2-3 NA TRBV11-3 CASSLGGRVDTQYF
TRBJ2-1 NA TRBV2 CASSTGLVAYNEQFF
TRBJ2-7 NA TRBV15 CATSLGPGVEQYF
TRBJ1-5 once TRBV27 CASSLTPNSNQPQHF
TRBJ1-1 NA TRBV4-1 CASSQVGGPNTEAFF
TRBJ1-2 NA TRBV4-2 CASSQDSGDYGYTF
TRBJ2-5 NA TRBV19 CASTASGYTQETQYF
TRBJ2-7 NA TRBV4-3 CASSQGDTREQYF
TRBJ2-3 NA TRBV9 CASSATGPRTDTQYF
TRBJ2-3 NA TRBV5-3 CARSLAGSDTQYF
TRBJ1-3 NA TRBV2 CASSEALRRIRSGNTIYF
TRBJ2-1 NA TRBV7-2 CAGGTGENNEQFF
TRBJ1-1 NA TRBV4-1 CASSQGVGRLNTEAFF
TRBJ2-7 NA TRBV4-1 CASSQAGTSGTYEQYF
TRBJ1-6 NA TRBV7-2 CASSPHSSYNSPLHF
TRBJ2-5 NA TRBV6-1 CASILFLGTGETQYF
TRBJ2-7 NA TRBV5-5 CASRGDRGLYEQYF
TRBJ1-4 NA TRBV9 CASSASGAGNEKLFF
TRBJ2-7 NA TRBV6-1 CASSEWWGQGSYEQYF
TRBJ2-5 NA TRBV7-8 CASSEGETQYF
TRBJ1-2 NA TRBV27 CASGKRGQVTYGYTF
TRBJ2-1 NA TRBV28 CASSSPRGSDEQFF
TRBJ2-6 NA TRBV5-4 CASRTGPGANVLTF
TRBJ2-7 NA TRBV7-9 CASSPPGVLTSYEQYF
TRBJ2-7 NA TRBV11-2 CASSTFYEQYF
TRBJ2-7 NA TRBV27 CASSPGQGHIYEQYF
TRBJ2-7 NA TRBV27 CASSLSRQPYEQYF
TRBJ2-7 NA TRBV6-5 CASRHGGQGYEQYF
TRBJ2-7 NA TRBV23-1 CASSQSGGLSDYEQYF
TRBJ1-2 NA TRBV30 CAWSLGGVSYGYTF
TRBJ2-2 NA TRBV10-3 CAISESGLGTGELFF
TRBJ2-7 NA TRBV19 CSGTDTYEQYF
TRBJ1-5 once TRBV15 CATSRGTETNQPQHF
TRBJ2-1 NA TRBV27 CASSSGTPYNEQFF
TRBJ1-3 few TRBV9 CASSVAAGQDGNTIYF
TRBJ1-3 few TRBV30 CAWSVPGNTIYF
TRBJ2-1 NA TRBV10-2 CASGDPGLTYNEQFF